The sequence of this T cell receptor beta chain was determined in a study of human T cells and chemical hapten exposure. TCRdb reanalysed the RACE reads using MiXCR and keeps one entry per CDR3 protein. The data show around 300,000 distinct CDR3 sequences, with approximately 5% seen just once and over 6.5% held by the top ten. Indicated time point: pre-sensitization, week 0. Documented treatment: therapeutic diphenylcyclopropenone sensitization with weekly scalp DPC. Patch tests were applied only after blood draws. People who gave samples had alopecia, were 18 to 70 years old, and were suitable for DPC. The CDR3 runs 12 residues. The V gene's germline CDR1 is LGHDT and CDR2 YNNKEL (reference sequence). V was pared by 3 bases and J by 6 bases, with 5 bases between. This clonotype came up a few times.

Sequencing used whole blood, obtained in connection with sensitization to the hapten diphenylcyclopropenone (DPC). The source of this sequence is a woman younger than 30 with alopecia areata. Some clones in this sample may be carry-over from other donors' samples. The chain employs TRBV3-1 and TRBJ2-2; either TRBD1 or TRBD2 may supply D (5 bases each). The CDR3 loop reads CASSQGAGELFF. CDR3 nucleotide sequence: TGTGCCAGCAGCCAGGGGGCCGGGGAGCTGTTTTTT.